Detailed here is one TCR beta chain. Its antigen is unidentified. The J segment lost 2 bases and the V segment lost 4 bases, leaving 6 bases of the junction unmatched. The CDR3 length is 15 residues. The germline gives CDR1 SGHNT, CDR2 YENEEA. The sample originates from a study of CD8 T cells in ankylosing spondylitis. Researchers built TCR beta libraries using quantitative 5'-RACE with molecular barcodes. TCRdb used MiXCR to reprocess the 5' RACE reads, holding one entry per CDR3 protein. Here the sample spans fewer than 250,000 distinct CDR3 sequences, about a sixth being singletons. Study findings and constraints: Clones tied to disease were said to be significantly enriched in matched ankylosing spondylitis synovial fluid. Disease-linked clones bore a CD8+ phenotype and were relatively rare in peripheral blood. A TCR beta motif of eight highly homologous variants appeared characteristic of ankylosing spondylitis blood.

This sequence was found in a male donor with ankylosing spondylitis. This rearrangement joins TRBV11-3 to TRBJ2-7; TRBD2 aligns across 9 bases. Sequencing was carried out using blood, either unsorted or a sorted T cell fraction (not recorded which). DNA for the CDR3: TGTGCCAGCAGCTCCCGGACTAGCGAGACCTACGAGCAGTACTTC. Encoded protein: CASSSRTSETYEQYF.